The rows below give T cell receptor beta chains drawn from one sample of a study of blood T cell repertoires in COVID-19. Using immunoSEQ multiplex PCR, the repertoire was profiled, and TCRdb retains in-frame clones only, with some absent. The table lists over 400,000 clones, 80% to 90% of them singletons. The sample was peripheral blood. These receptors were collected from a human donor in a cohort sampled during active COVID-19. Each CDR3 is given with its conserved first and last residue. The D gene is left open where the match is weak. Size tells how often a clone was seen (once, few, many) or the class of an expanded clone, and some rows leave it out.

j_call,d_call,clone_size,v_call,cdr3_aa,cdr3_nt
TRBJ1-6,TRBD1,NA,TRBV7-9,CASSTDRATSPLHF,TGTGCCAGCAGCACGGACAGGGCGACTTCACCCCTCCACTTT
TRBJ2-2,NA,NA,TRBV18,CASSNSEGEELFF,TGTGCCAGCTCGAACAGTGAGGGCGAGGAGCTGTTTTTT
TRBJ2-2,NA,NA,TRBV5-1,CASRTTTNTGELFF,TGCGCCAGCAGAACGACTACGAACACCGGGGAGCTGTTTTTT
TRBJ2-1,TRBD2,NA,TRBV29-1,CSEQGTSGHNEQFF,TGCAGCGAACAGGGGACTAGCGGACACAATGAGCAGTTCTTC
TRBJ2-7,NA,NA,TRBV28,CASSPPTGIYEQYF,TGTGCCAGCAGTCCGCCTACAGGGATATACGAGCAGTACTTC
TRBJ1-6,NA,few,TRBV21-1,CASSKTHSDSPLHF,TGTGCCAGCAGCAAAACCCACTCCGATTCACCCCTCCACTTT
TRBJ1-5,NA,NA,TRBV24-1,CATSGEGVSNQPQHF,TGTGCCACCAGTGGGGAGGGGGTGAGCAATCAGCCCCAGCATTTT
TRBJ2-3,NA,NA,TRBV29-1,CSVSFRNRAGSTDTQYF,TGCAGCGTTTCGTTTCGGAACAGGGCTGGGAGCACAGATACGCAGTATTTT
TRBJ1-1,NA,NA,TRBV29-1,CSVEASDRKNTEAFF,TGCAGCGTTGAAGCCTCAGACAGAAAGAACACTGAAGCTTTCTTT
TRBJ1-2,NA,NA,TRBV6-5,CASIGSRQPNYGYTF,TGTGCCAGCATCGGGTCACGGCAGCCTAACTATGGCTACACCTTC
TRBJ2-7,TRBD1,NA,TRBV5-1,CASSLGRDRGIRRDEQYF,TGCGCCAGCAGCTTGGGCCGGGACAGGGGAATTAGGAGGGACGAGCAGTACTTC
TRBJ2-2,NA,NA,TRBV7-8,CASSWGSGPTGELFF,TGTGCCAGCAGCTGGGGCTCAGGGCCCACCGGGGAGCTGTTTTTT
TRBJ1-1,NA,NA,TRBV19,CASTRLTEAFF,TGTGCCAGTACTCGGTTAACTGAAGCTTTCTTT
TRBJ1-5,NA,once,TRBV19,CASSNRGQIQPQHF,TGTGCCAGTAGTAACCGAGGGCAGATTCAGCCCCAGCATTTT
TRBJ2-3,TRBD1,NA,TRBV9,CASSSRPGQGTDTQYF,TGTGCCAGCAGCTCGCGTCCGGGACAGGGCACAGATACGCAGTATTTT
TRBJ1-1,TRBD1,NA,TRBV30,CAWWDSMNTEAFF,TGTGCCTGGTGGGACAGCATGAACACTGAAGCTTTCTTT
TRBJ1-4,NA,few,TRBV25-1,CASSQFNEKLFF,TGTGCCAGCAGCCAGTTTAATGAAAAACTGTTTTTT
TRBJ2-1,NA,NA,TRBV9,CASSRSGGQSSYNEQFF,TGTGCCAGCAGCAGGAGCGGGGGACAGAGCTCCTACAATGAGCAGTTCTTC
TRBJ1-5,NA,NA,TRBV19,CATKTPGMGNQPQHF,TGTGCCACTAAAACGCCAGGGATGGGCAATCAGCCCCAGCATTTT
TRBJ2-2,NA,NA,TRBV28,CASSFPHGSTGELFF,TGTGCCAGCAGTTTCCCCCACGGGAGCACCGGGGAGCTGTTTTTT
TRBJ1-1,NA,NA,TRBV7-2,CASSLAGGSNTEAFF,TGTGCCAGCAGCTTAGCGGGGGGGAGCAACACTGAAGCTTTCTTT
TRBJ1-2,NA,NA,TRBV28,CASSRLPGLNYGYTF,TGTGCCAGCAGTAGACTCCCAGGGCTTAACTATGGCTACACCTTC
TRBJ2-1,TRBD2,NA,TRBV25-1,CASSPRTSGRGEQFF,TGTGCCAGCAGTCCCCGGACTAGCGGGAGGGGTGAGCAGTTCTTC
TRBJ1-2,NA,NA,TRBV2,CASRYDIGASYGYTF,TGTGCCAGCAGGTACGACATAGGGGCGAGTTATGGCTACACCTTC
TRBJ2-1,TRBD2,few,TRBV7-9,CASSLELAGYNEQFF,TGTGCCAGCAGCTTAGAACTAGCGGGGTACAATGAGCAGTTCTTC
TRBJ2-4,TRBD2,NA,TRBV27,CASSLGDPGLGAANIQYF,TGTGCCAGCAGTTTAGGGGACCCGGGACTAGGTGCGGCTAACATTCAGTACTTC
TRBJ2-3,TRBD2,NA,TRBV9,CASSVGGGPTDTQYF,TGTGCCAGCAGCGTGGGGGGAGGGCCGACAGATACGCAGTATTTT
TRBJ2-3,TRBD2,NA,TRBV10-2,CASSAILAGASTDTQYF,TGCGCCAGCAGCGCAATCTTAGCGGGGGCTAGCACAGATACGCAGTATTTT
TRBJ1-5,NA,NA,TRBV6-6,CASSPPLAYSNQPQHF,TGTGCCAGCAGTCCTCCGCTGGCTTATAGCAATCAGCCCCAGCATTTT
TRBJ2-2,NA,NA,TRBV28,CASSLRSGKFTGELFF,TGTGCCAGCAGTCTAAGGAGCGGAAAGTTCACCGGGGAGCTGTTTTTT
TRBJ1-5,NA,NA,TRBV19,CASSIWVTGIQPQHF,TGTGCCAGTAGTATTTGGGTAACAGGGATACAGCCCCAGCATTTT
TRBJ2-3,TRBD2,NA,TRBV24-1,CATSAPGLFGGTDTQYF,TGTGCCACCAGTGCCCCAGGTTTATTCGGGGGGACAGATACGCAGTATTTT
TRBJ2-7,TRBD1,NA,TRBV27,CASSWDRAGEQYF,TGTGCCAGCAGCTGGGACAGGGCGGGCGAGCAGTACTTC
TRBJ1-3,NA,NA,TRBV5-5,CASTRSGNTIYF,TGTGCCAGCACCCGCTCTGGAAACACCATATATTTT
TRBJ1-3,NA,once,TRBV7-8,CASSPRREGNTIYF,TGTGCCAGCAGCCCCCGCCGAGAAGGAAACACCATATATTTT
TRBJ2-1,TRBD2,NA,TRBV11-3,CASSLSSGAYNEQFF,TGTGCCAGCAGCTTGTCTAGCGGGGCTTACAATGAGCAGTTCTTC
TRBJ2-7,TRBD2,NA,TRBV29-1,CSVEDILAESRQYF,TGCAGCGTTGAAGATATCCTAGCGGAGTCCCGGCAGTACTTC
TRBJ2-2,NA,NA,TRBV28,CASSSSTERNTGELFF,TGTGCCAGCAGCTCCTCGACAGAGAGGAACACCGGGGAGCTGTTTTTT
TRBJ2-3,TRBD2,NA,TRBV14,CASSQGVASGSTDTQYF,TGTGCCAGCAGCCAAGGGGTGGCTAGCGGGAGCACAGATACGCAGTATTTT
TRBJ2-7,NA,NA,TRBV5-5,CASRPIGGEQYF,TGTGCCAGTAGACCGATAGGAGGCGAGCAGTACTTC
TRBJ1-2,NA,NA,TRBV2,CASSGQTFEESGYTF,TGTGCCAGCAGTGGACAGACTTTTGAGGAGTCTGGCTACACCTTC